This passage covers 32 T cell receptor beta chains from one sample sequenced in a study of cytomegalovirus exposure and HLA in healthy donors. Amplification used 60 Vbeta primers and 13 Jbeta primers. Repertoires were generated with immunoSEQ multiplex PCR, while TCRdb's copy carries only in-frame clones and drops some. The sample has around 110,000 clones, 9% to 10% seen once. Specimen: PBMCs. The receptors come from a man aged 25 to 40 in good health and CMV-seronegative.

V usage is TRBV6-1 and J usage is TRBJ2-1; a possible D gene is TRBD1 (6 bases). The CDR3 consists of 12 residues. Germline V gives CDR1 MNHNS, CDR2 SASEGT. The V end lost 4 bases, the J end lost 12 bases, and 13 bases lay between the germline ends. The CDR3 sequence: CASSVGGRGQFF. The CDR3 DNA sequence: TGTGCCAGCAGTGTAGGAGGCAGGGGGCAGTTCTTC.

In this sample, this clone turned up a few times. CDR3 residues: CASSEEGISGRSYEQYF. CDR3 bases: TGTGCCAGCAGTGAGGAGGGTATTAGCGGGCGATCCTACGAGCAGTACTTC. The chain combines TRBV6-1 with TRBJ2-7; 7 bases align to TRBD2. V trimming: 3 bases; J trimming: 1 base; junction bases outside the gene matches: 12. Germline V CDR1 and CDR2: MNHNS, SASEGT. The CDR3 totals 17 residues.

This clone has just a few counts. The chain recombines TRBV6-5 with TRBJ1-3; 7 positions agree with TRBD1. Germline loops: CDR1 MNHEY, CDR2 SVGAGI. Losses at the gene ends were 6 bases for V and 2 bases for J; bases not matched to a gene: 4. The CDR3 runs 14 residues. The CDR3 sequence is CASSPGTAGNTIYF. CDR3 sequence (DNA): TGTGCCAGCAGCCCCGGGACAGCTGGAAACACCATATATTTT.

This clone was seen a handful of times. The chain has TRBV28 and TRBJ1-1; D may be TRBD1 (5 bases). Trimming shortened V by 5 bases and J by 5 bases, and 15 bases separated the two germline ends. This CDR3 has 14 residues. Germline loops: CDR1 MDHEN, CDR2 SYDVKM. Written as DNA, the CDR3 is TGTGCCAGCAGTCTTGCGGGGGTCTGGACTGAAGCTTTCTTT. It encodes CASSLAGVWTEAFF. Complete variable domain (other parts from reference TRBV28 and TRBJ1-1): DVKVTQSSRYLVKRTGEKVFLECVQDMDHENMFWYRQDPGLGLRLIYFSYDVKMKEKGDIPEGYSVSREKKERFSLILESASTNQTSMYLCASSLAGVWTEAFFGQGTRLTVV.

This clone was counted only a few times. The rearrangement joins TRBV18 to TRBJ2-1; D is possibly TRBD1 (5 bases). V was cut by 2 bases and J by 4 bases, with 12 bases left in between. Per the germline V gene, CDR1 is KGHSH and CDR2 is LQKENI. The CDR3 sequence is 15 residues long. This CDR3 reads CASSPIAQGYNEQFF. In nucleotides, the CDR3 is TGTGCCAGCTCACCAATCGCCCAGGGATACAATGAGCAGTTCTTC.

The chain carries TRBV9 and TRBJ2-7; 9 positions agree with TRBD1. Looked up from germline, CDR1 is SGDLS and CDR2 is YYNGEE. The CDR3 has 15 amino acids. V shed 4 bases and J 2 bases; nucleotides not matched to a gene: 7. CDR3 sequence reads: CASSLDGQGTYEQYF. For the CDR3, the DNA is TGTGCCAGCAGCTTGGACGGACAGGGGACCTACGAGCAGTACTTC.

The chain has TRBV2 and TRBJ1-1, with a weak D call TRBD1 (6 bases). Trimming stripped 6 bases from V and 1 base from J, with 21 bases between. The CDR3 consists of 17 residues. CDR1 SNHLY and CDR2 FYNNEI come from the germline V gene. The CDR3 bases are TGTGCCAGCAGAGAAAATACAGGGATTCGTGGGAACACTGAAGCTTTCTTT. Protein: CASRENTGIRGNTEAFF.

This clone was observed a handful of times. This chain links TRBV28 with TRBJ1-5; D unclear. The V gene's germline CDR1 is MDHEN and CDR2 SYDVKM. The CDR3 is 12 amino acids. Trimming removed 10 bases from V and 3 bases from J, with 10 bases in between. The CDR3 region has the DNA TGTGCCACCTGCACTTCCAATCAGCCCCAGCATTTT. Translating gives CATCTSNQPQHF.

This clone turned up a few times. This sequence joins TRBV7-2 and TRBJ1-5, with 8 positions matching TRBD1. The CDR3 is 17 residues long. CDR1 and CDR2 from the germline V gene are SGHTA and FQGNSA. After removal of 2 bases from V and 0 bases from J, the junction contained 6 bases not matched to a gene. CDR3 in amino acids: CASSLKTGEGSNQPQHF. The CDR3 DNA reads as TGTGCCAGCAGCTTAAAGACAGGGGAGGGTAGCAATCAGCCCCAGCATTTT.

This clone was detected only a few times. The genes are TRBV19 and TRBJ1-2; 9 positions match TRBD1. The CDR3 extends over 16 amino acids. After removal of 6 bases from V and 4 bases from J, the junction contained 12 bases not matched to a gene. The V gene's germline CDR1 is LNHDA and CDR2 SQIVND (reference sequence). CDR3 DNA: TGTGCCAGTAGGGTGAGGCCGGGACAGGGTACCTATGGCTACACCTTC. Protein: CASRVRPGQGTYGYTF.

Comments on this clone: An end of the junction does not agree with germline; a read error may underlie this. The chain uses TRBV6-1 and TRBJ2-7, with TRBD1 matching 7 bases. The germline V gene encodes CDR1 MNHNS and CDR2 SASEGT. This CDR3 is built from 13 residues. In DNA, the CDR3 is TGTGCCGGCAGTAAACAGGGGCAATCCGAGCAGTACTTC. Translating it yields CAGSKQGQSEQYF.

The rearrangement uses TRBV11-3 and TRBJ2-2; D gene unclear. V was clipped by 2 bases and J by 6 bases, with 10 bases between them. Germline CDR1 is SGHNT and CDR2 is YENEEA. The CDR3 loop spans 14 amino acids. The CDR3 coding sequence is TGTGCCAGCAGCTTATCGGGTGTGGCCGGGGAGCTGTTTTTT. Translation gives CASSLSGVAGELFF.

The chain employs TRBV11-2 and TRBJ1-4; D gene uncertain. The CDR3 is made up of 12 amino acids. Germline CDR1 SGHAT, CDR2 FQNNGV. Trimming left V 5 bases short and J 5 bases short, with 6 bases between. CDR3 in DNA: TGTGCCAGCAGCCCGGGAAATGAAAAACTGTTTTTT. It translates to CASSPGNEKLFF.

This chain connects TRBV2 to TRBJ1-4; D gene uncertain. Deletions cut 6 bases from V and 0 bases from J, with 11 bases between. Germline V gene data show CDR1 as SNHLY and CDR2 as FYNNEI. The CDR3 totals 15 residues. The CDR3 sequence is CASRPNRATNEKLFF. CDR3 nucleotide sequence: TGTGCCAGCAGACCTAATCGTGCAACTAATGAAAAACTGTTTTTT.

The chain couples TRBV19 to TRBJ1-2; tentatively, D is TRBD1 (6 bases). CDR3 size: 13 residues. V lost 1 base and J 6 bases, leaving 9 bases between the germline ends. Germline CDR1 and CDR2: LNHDA and SQIVND (reference sequence). CDR3 nucleotide sequence: TGTGCCAGTAGTATAGGCACAGGGAATGGCTACACCTTC. Translated, it gives CASSIGTGNGYTF.

The chain carries TRBV28 and TRBJ2-7, with 10 bases identical to TRBD1. After removal of 5 bases from V and 5 bases from J, the junction contained 6 bases not matched to a gene. The CDR3 has 14 residues. Germline-derived CDR1 and CDR2 are MDHEN and SYDVKM. For the CDR3, the DNA is TGTGCCAGCAGTCCGACCGGGACAGGGGACGAGCAGTACTTC. This gives the protein CASSPTGTGDEQYF.

This clone was found a few times. The J gene is TRBJ2-5, the V gene TRBV28; tentative D call: TRBD2 (6 bases). The germline gives CDR1 MDHEN, CDR2 SYDVKM. With 4 bases removed from V and 4 bases from J, the gap between germline ends came to 10 bases. The CDR3 is 13 amino acids. The CDR3 loop is CASSWRGGETQYF. As DNA, the CDR3 is TGTGCCAGCAGTTGGCGGGGTGGAGAGACCCAGTACTTC.

This clone was seen a few times. V and J are TRBV7-8 and TRBJ1-4; D not certain. The V and J ends lost 0 bases and 0 bases respectively, with 5 bases between them. Germline values: CDR1 SGHVS, CDR2 FQNEAQ. This CDR3 is 15 amino acids long. This chain's CDR3 is CASSLAEATNEKLFF. The CDR3 DNA reads TGTGCCAGCAGCTTAGCGGAGGCAACTAATGAAAAACTGTTTTTT.

This clone was counted only a few times. This chain connects TRBV2 to TRBJ1-1, with D possibly being TRBD1 (6 bases). This CDR3 is 14 amino acids long. Germline assignment: CDR1 SNHLY and CDR2 FYNNEI. The V end was cut by 7 bases, the J end by 1 base, with 13 bases between. The CDR3 DNA follows: TGTGCCAGCATTCAGGGGAGATCGAACACTGAAGCTTTCTTT. This sequence encodes CASIQGRSNTEAFF. Drawing the rest from reference TRBV2 and TRBJ1-1, the complete variable domain is EPEVTQTPSHQVTQMGQEVILRCVPISNHLYFYWYRQILGQKVEFLVSFYNNEISEKSEIFDDQFSVERPDGSNFTLKIRSTKLEDSAMYFCASIQGRSNTEAFFGQGTRLTVV.

The chain uses TRBV28 and TRBJ1-1; TRBD1 is a possible D gene (5 bases). Trimming removed 5 bases from V and 4 bases from J, with 14 bases in between. In germline, CDR1 is MDHEN, CDR2 SYDVKM. This CDR3 has 14 residues. CDR3 in amino acids: CASSRRVLATEAFF. Written as DNA, the CDR3 is TGTGCCAGCAGTCGCAGGGTTTTGGCCACTGAAGCTTTCTTT.

This clone was observed a few times. The CDR3 loop is CASSQDKAGQLYGYTF. CDR3 DNA: TGCGCCAGCAGCCAAGATAAGGCGGGACAGCTCTATGGCTACACCTTC. V usage is TRBV4-3 and J usage is TRBJ1-2, with 7 bases that match TRBD1. Germline values: CDR1 LGHNA, CDR2 YSLEER. The CDR3 runs to 16 residues. The ends lost 0 bases at V and 4 bases at J; junction bases unmatched: 8.

The chain employs TRBV28 and TRBJ2-3; 7 bases agree with TRBD2. The ends lost 10 bases at V and 5 bases at J; junction bases unmatched: 9. Germline CDR1 is MDHEN and CDR2 is SYDVKM. This CDR3 region has 13 residues. The CDR3 loop is CATSREMEDTQYF. The CDR3 DNA reads as TGTGCCACTTCGCGGGAGATGGAAGATACGCAGTATTTT.

A few counts support this clone. V and J are TRBV19 and TRBJ2-3; 10 bases align to TRBD2. The CDR3 sequence is 14 residues long. V lost 6 bases and J lost 1; bases outside the gene matches: 1. Per germline, CDR1 LNHDA and CDR2 SQIVND (reference sequence). The CDR3 DNA is TGTGCCAGTAGGACTAGCGGGCGCACAGATACGCAGTATTTT. This gives the protein CASRTSGRTDTQYF.

This chain connects TRBV5-4 to TRBJ2-7, with 10 positions matching TRBD1. The germline CDR1 and CDR2 sequences are SGHNT and YYREEE (reference sequence). Germline trimming cut 6 bases from V and 6 bases from J; bases unmatched to any gene: 9. CDR3 length equals 14 residues. Here the CDR3 reads CASTIGQGGVEQYF. The CDR3 DNA follows: TGTGCCAGCACCATCGGACAGGGGGGAGTCGAGCAGTACTTC.

The chain combines TRBV27 with TRBJ2-1; 15 positions match TRBD2. The CDR3 extends over 15 amino acids. Germline V lookup: CDR1 MNHEY, CDR2 SMNVEV (reference sequence). V gave up 3 bases and J gave up 7 bases; unmatched junction bases: 1. CDR3 nucleotide sequence: TGTGCCAGCAGTTTGGGGACTAGCGGGGGGAATGAGCAGTTCTTC. It translates to CASSLGTSGGNEQFF.

The chain is built from TRBV30 and TRBJ2-1; D ambiguous. Germline CDR1 GTSNPN, CDR2 SVGIG (reference sequence). The CDR3 consists of 10 residues. Deletions cut 2 bases from V and 7 bases from J, with 3 bases between. CDR3 bases: TGTGCCTGGAGTTCGAATGAGCAGTTCTTC. It codes for CAWSSNEQFF.

J is TRBJ1-5 and V is TRBV19, with TRBD1 identical over 7 bases. The CDR3 spans 15 residues. V dropped 5 bases and J dropped 5; count of bases not matched to a gene: 9. CDR1 is LNHDA, CDR2 SQIVND, per germline (reference sequence). The CDR3 here is CASSSWDRSDQPQHF. The CDR3 DNA reads as TGTGCCAGTAGTTCTTGGGACAGATCCGATCAGCCCCAGCATTTT.

The J gene is TRBJ2-5, the V gene TRBV2, with D possibly being TRBD2 (7 bases). In germline, CDR1 is SNHLY, CDR2 FYNNEI. The CDR3 runs 13 residues. V was shortened by 5 bases and J by 4 bases, with 11 bases between the two germline ends. CDR3 sequence reads: CASSRAGAETQYF. As DNA, the CDR3 is TGTGCCAGCAGTCGTGCGGGGGCAGAGACCCAGTACTTC.

The chain combines TRBV7-8 with TRBJ2-7; possible D gene TRBD2, 5 bases. V was shortened by 3 bases and J by 3 bases, with 9 bases between the two germline ends. CDR1 and CDR2 (germline): SGHVS, FQNEAQ. The CDR3 runs 13 residues. CDR3 DNA sequence: TGTGCCAGCAGCTTGAGGGTGGTCTACGAGCAGTACTTC. It yields the protein CASSLRVVYEQYF.

There are a few counts of this clone. The chain employs TRBV7-9 and TRBJ2-7; a weak D match, TRBD2 (5 bases). CDR1 is SEHNR and CDR2 is FQNEAQ in the germline V gene (reference sequence). The length of the CDR3 is 13 residues. Trimming left V 6 bases short and J 2 bases short, with 11 bases between. CDR3 sequence: CASSYTGTYEQYF. In DNA, the CDR3 is TGTGCCAGCAGTTATACGGGGACCTACGAGCAGTACTTC. The variable domain in full, completed from reference TRBV7-9 and TRBJ2-7, reads DTGVSQNPRHKITKRGQNVTFRCDPISEHNRLYWYRQTLGQGPEFLTYFQNEAQLEKSRLLSDRFSAERPKGSFSTLEIQRTEQGDSAMYLCASSYTGTYEQYFGPGTRLTVT.

This clone was seen a handful of times. The CDR3 DNA sequence: TGCGCCAGCAGTGATGTGGTCTTGGGAGAGGAGCATTTT. Protein: CASSDVVLGEEHF. The chain employs TRBV10-2 and TRBJ1-5; D call uncertain. Deletions cut 3 bases from V and 14 bases from J, with 17 bases between. Germline CDR1 WSHSY, CDR2 SAAADI. There are 13 residues in the CDR3.

This clone was detected a few times. The chain combines TRBV11-3 with TRBJ2-2; TRBD2 aligns across 7 bases. Looked up from germline, CDR1 is SGHNT and CDR2 is YENEEA. Trimming took 2 bases from V and 4 from J; bases not matched to a gene: 7. CDR3 size: 16 residues. The CDR3 DNA follows: TGTGCCAGCAGCTTACCCCGGACTAGGGGCACCGGGGAGCTGTTTTTT. Translated: CASSLPRTRGTGELFF.